Presented here are 10 T cell receptor beta chains from one specimen sequenced in a study of blood T cells in healthy people across ages. Then a second PCR, running roughly 7 to 12 cycles, was carried out with a sample-barcoded 5' primer and a J-beta primer mix. Using its own MiXCR run on the 5' RACE reads, TCRdb lists one record per CDR3 protein. Of about 1.7 million distinct CDR3 sequences in the sample, 28% are singletons; the top ten hold roughly 8%. The sample taken for sequencing was blood. Receptors originate from a woman aged 30 to 39 in good health.

V is TRBV11-2 and J is TRBJ2-1, with TRBD1 matching 7 bases. This CDR3 is 14 amino acids long. Germline CDR1 reads SGHAT; CDR2 reads FQNNGV. V dropped 5 bases and J dropped 7; count of bases not matched to a gene: 8. The DNA of the CDR3 is TGTGCCAGCAGCAAGCGACAGGGCTCTAATGAGCAGTTCTTC. It is translated as CASSKRQGSNEQFF.

In regard to this clonotype: A single base separates this from a much larger clone, so it may be a read error. J is TRBJ2-1 and V is TRBV2; 10 nucleotides agree with TRBD2. Germline assignment: CDR1 SNHLY and CDR2 FYNNEI. The CDR3 spans 14 residues. The CDR3 coding sequence is TGTGCCCGCAGTGGGGCTAGCGGGGGCAATGAGCAGTTCTTC. It codes for CARSGASGGNEQFF.

Of note for this clonotype: The junction and the germline gene differ at one end; a read error may be behind it. This sequence joins TRBV5-1 and TRBJ1-4; no firm D call. Per the germline V gene, CDR1 is SGHRS and CDR2 is YFSETQ. The CDR3 spans 14 residues. The CDR3 DNA follows: TGCACCAGCAGCTTGCCCGGGCCGGATGAAAAACTGTTTTTT. This sequence encodes CTSSLPGPDEKLFF.

This clonotype appeared a few times. One junction end disagrees with the germline gene, perhaps due to a read error. The V call is TRBV29-1, the J call TRBJ2-5, with 7 bases matching TRBD1. Germline V gives CDR1 SQVTM, CDR2 ANQGSEA. This CDR3 is built from 12 residues. Written as DNA, the CDR3 is TGCAGCGTGGAAGACAGGGTAGATGAGCAGTACTTC. Its translation is CSVEDRVDEQYF. The full variable domain, with the rest looked up from reference TRBV29-1 and TRBJ2-5, is SAVISQKPSRDICQRGTSLTIQCQVDSQVTMMFWYRQQPGQSLTLIATANQGSEATYESGFVIDKFPISRPNLTFSTLTVSNMSPEDSSIYLCSVEDRVDEQYFGPGTRLLVL.

The J gene is TRBJ2-5, the V gene TRBV6-2 or TRBV6-3; the D is unclear. The CDR3 runs 13 residues. CDR1 is MNHEY, CDR2 SVGEGT, per germline. V gave up 10 bases and J gave up 1 base, with 13 bases separating them. The CDR3 is CATLRILQETQYF. DNA for the CDR3: TGTGCCACCCTGAGAATTCTCCAAGAGACCCAGTACTTC.

As DNA, the CDR3 is TGCGCCAGCAGCCGCGGCATAGCGGCGACTTACAATGAGCAGTTCTTC. This translates into CASSRGIAATYNEQFF. This chain connects TRBV4-3 to TRBJ2-1; weak D call: TRBD2 (6 bases). CDR1 and CDR2 (germline): LGHNA, YSLEER. V lost 4 bases, J lost 4 bases, and 17 bases lay in between. CDR3 length: 16 amino acids.

Of note for this clonotype: The junction does not match germline at one end; this may be a read error. CDR3 loop: CASSGIRDRVGMNTGAFF. Written as DNA, the CDR3 is TGTGCCAGCAGTGGGATCCGGGACAGGGTCGGGATGAACACTGGAGCTTTCTTT. The chain employs TRBV27 and TRBJ1-1; 9 bases are shared with TRBD1. Germline CDR1 and CDR2: MNHEY and SMNVEV (reference sequence). The CDR3 consists of 18 residues.

This clonotype was observed many times. The chain uses TRBV12-3 or TRBV12-4 and TRBJ1-2, with TRBD1 identical over 8 bases. CDR3 size: 14 residues. The V gene end was trimmed by 6 bases and the J gene end by 1 base; junction bases not matched to a gene: 4. The DNA for the CDR3 is TGTGCCAGCAGGACAGGGGCCCTTAACTATGGCTACACCTTC. Its protein is CASRTGALNYGYTF.

The DNA of the CDR3 is TGTGCCATCAGGGGGGGGGGCCCCGCCAATGAGCAGTTCTTC. It encodes CAIRGGGPANEQFF. This chain connects TRBV10-3 to TRBJ2-1, with a weak D call TRBD2 (7 bases). The CDR3 consists of 14 residues. Germline CDR1 ENHRY, CDR2 SYGVKD. V gave up 6 bases and J gave up 6 bases, with 15 bases separating them.

A few counts support this clonotype. This chain connects TRBV5-6 to TRBJ2-5, with TRBD1 identical over 9 bases. This CDR3 region has 16 residues. In germline, CDR1 is SGHDT, CDR2 YYEEEE. V dropped 4 bases and J dropped 3; count of bases not matched to a gene: 10. This CDR3 is CASSPDRGLVEETQYF. In nucleotides, the CDR3 is TGTGCCAGCAGCCCGGACAGGGGCCTGGTGGAAGAGACCCAGTACTTC.